The TCR beta chain described here comes from a study of TIL therapy for anti-PD-1-resistant metastatic lung cancer. Overall study: Tumor harvest preceded PD-1/PD-L1 blockade, followed by nivolumab treatment. Most patients had lung adenocarcinoma.

This was the immunoSEQ v3 assay. Sequencing depth was approximately 2 million read pairs for survey level, roughly 4.5-6.5 million for deep. The table came from immunoSEQ multiplex PCR; TCRdb's copy has only in-frame clones and leaves some out. The top ten hold 1.5% to 2% of the sample, which has 54,000 or so clones, less than 85% seen once. Described time point: pre-treatment sample, taken before nivolumab and TIL therapy. The CDR3 has 14 amino acids. Deletions cut 3 bases from V and 0 bases from J, with 6 bases between. Germline V gene sequence: CDR1 MDHEN, CDR2 SYDVKM. This receptor was obtained from a person between 25 and 79 years old with non-small cell lung cancer. The sample here was blood, taken at baseline. The chain uses TRBV28 and TRBJ1-3; D not resolved. CDR3 in amino acids: CASSFSSSGNTIYF. The DNA of the CDR3 is TGTGCCAGCAGTTTCTCCAGCTCTGGAAACACCATATATTTT.